The 32 T cell receptor beta chains given below trace back to one sample, sequenced in a study of blood T cell repertoires in COVID-19. Some clones are missing from TCRdb's copy, which holds only in-frame ones; the method was immunoSEQ multiplex PCR. In the table there are 50,000 to 85,000 clones, roughly 77% of which are singletons. The sequencing sample was made of peripheral blood. The receptors here all came from a human donor in a cohort sampled during active COVID-19.

The chain links TRBV29-1 to TRBJ2-2, with 8 bases identical to TRBD1. Germline assignment: CDR1 SQVTM and CDR2 ANQGSEA. The CDR3 has 14 residues. Germline trimming cut 6 bases from V and 4 bases from J; bases unmatched to any gene: 7. CDR3 coding DNA: TGCAGCGTGGGCCGGACAGGGCCCACCGGGGAGCTGTTTTTT. Amino acid sequence: CSVGRTGPTGELFF.

This chain uses TRBV20-1 with TRBJ2-7; 11 nucleotides line up with TRBD2. CDR1 is DFQATT and CDR2 is SNEGSKA in the germline V gene (reference sequence). CDR3 length equals 17 residues. J was trimmed by 3 bases and V by 3 bases; bases with no gene match: 13. The CDR3 loop is CSASGTSGDFLNYEQYF. The CDR3 bases are TGCAGTGCTAGTGGGACTAGCGGAGATTTTCTCAACTACGAGCAGTACTTC.

CDR3 protein: CATSPIERANTGELFF. In DNA form, the CDR3 reads TGTGCCACCAGCCCCATCGAGCGCGCGAACACCGGGGAGCTGTTTTTT. The chain is built from TRBV15 and TRBJ2-2; the D is unclear. V dropped 5 bases and J dropped 0 bases, with 13 bases sitting between them. Germline V gene data show CDR1 as LNHNV and CDR2 as YYDKDF (reference sequence). The CDR3 contains 16 residues.

The chain links TRBV9 to TRBJ2-1; tentatively, D is TRBD1 (6 bases). This CDR3 has 17 amino acids. CDR1 and CDR2 from the germline V gene are SGDLS and YYNGEE. V lost 0 bases, J lost 2 bases, and 15 bases lay in between. This CDR3 reads CASSVGRGKGPYNEQFF. As DNA, the CDR3 is TGTGCCAGCAGCGTAGGTAGGGGGAAGGGGCCCTACAATGAGCAGTTCTTC.

The J gene is TRBJ1-3, the V gene TRBV6-5; no clear D. This CDR3 spans 16 amino acids. Germline V gene lookup returns CDR1 MNHEY and CDR2 SVGAGI. V was trimmed by 0 bases and J by 0 bases, leaving 9 bases between them. CDR3 amino acids: CASSYSFGSSGNTIYF. Written as DNA, the CDR3 is TGTGCCAGCAGTTACTCGTTTGGGAGCTCTGGAAACACCATATATTTT.

V is TRBV14 and J is TRBJ2-7, with a possible D match to TRBD1 (6 bases). Trimming left V 1 base short and J 6 bases short, with 13 bases between. The germline V gene encodes CDR1 SGHDN and CDR2 FVKESK. The CDR3 has 14 amino acids. The CDR3 here is CASSQVLRGGEQYF. For the CDR3, the DNA is TGTGCCAGCAGCCAAGTCCTCAGGGGCGGCGAGCAGTACTTC.

The chain links TRBV27 to TRBJ2-1; 7 bases are shared with TRBD1. J was trimmed by 9 bases and V by 3 bases; bases with no gene match: 5. This CDR3 contains 13 residues. Germline V gene lookup returns CDR1 MNHEY and CDR2 SMNVEV (reference sequence). This CDR3 is CASSFARQGEQFF. CDR3 DNA sequence: TGTGCCAGCAGTTTTGCCAGACAGGGTGAGCAGTTCTTC.

The chain uses TRBV7-2 and TRBJ1-2; 12 nucleotides agree with TRBD1. This CDR3 is built from 14 residues. The trim removed 5 bases at V and 8 bases at J, leaving 6 bases unmatched. Germline CDR1 SGHTA, CDR2 FQGNSA. The CDR3 nucleotides are TGTGCCAGCAGCCAGGGACAGGGGGCGTTCGGCTACACCTTC. This gives the protein CASSQGQGAFGYTF.

This CDR3 reads CASSWGTSGYNEQFF. The CDR3 region has the DNA TGTGCCAGCAGCTGGGGGACTAGCGGATACAATGAGCAGTTCTTC. The chain couples TRBV6-2 or TRBV6-3 to TRBJ2-1; 11 bases agree with TRBD2. The CDR3 is 15 residues long. Germline V gives CDR1 MNHEY, CDR2 SVGEGT. Unmatched junction bases numbered 5, after V lost 6 bases and J lost 4 bases.

Notes on this clone: The same CDR3 arises from other DNA sequences in this sample as well. The chain is built from TRBV27 and TRBJ2-7; 8 bases agree with TRBD1. Germline CDR1 reads MNHEY; CDR2 reads SMNVEV (reference sequence). The CDR3 runs to 13 residues. Trimming removed 6 bases from V and 3 bases from J; junction bases left unmatched: 4. CDR3 loop: CASRPTGGYEQYF. The CDR3 coding sequence is TGTGCCAGCAGGCCTACAGGGGGCTACGAGCAGTACTTC.

CDR3 DNA: TGTGCCAGCAGCACGCGGTGGGGGGGTAATGAAAAACTGTTTTTT. It translates to CASSTRWGGNEKLFF. J is TRBJ1-4 and V is TRBV5-6; a weak D match, TRBD1 (5 bases). Germline V CDR1 and CDR2: SGHDT, YYEEEE. The V end was cut by 4 bases, the J end by 4 bases, with 14 bases between. This CDR3 has 15 residues.

The rearrangement uses TRBV6-5 and TRBJ2-7; 8 nucleotides align to TRBD1. Germline V gene data show CDR1 as MNHEY and CDR2 as SVGAGI. With 2 bases clipped from V and 4 bases from J, the junction kept 4 bases outside the gene matches. This CDR3 is 14 amino acids long. The CDR3 nucleotides read TGTGCCAGCAGTTACCGCGACAGGGGTTACGAGCAGTACTTC. This encodes CASSYRDRGYEQYF.

J is TRBJ2-1 and V is TRBV11-2; 8 positions agree with TRBD2. Germline V gene sequence: CDR1 SGHAT, CDR2 FQNNGV. V lost 5 bases, J lost 7 bases, and 10 bases stayed unmatched. This CDR3 comprises 15 residues. CDR3 in DNA: TGTGCCAGCAGCGCGTACGCGGGGGGCGGGAATGAGCAGTTCTTC. Encoded protein: CASSAYAGGGNEQFF.

The rearrangement links TRBV27 to TRBJ2-7; TRBD1 matches 9 bases. Germline V CDR1 and CDR2: MNHEY, SMNVEV (reference sequence). The CDR3 spans 14 residues. Germline trimming cut 3 bases from V and 4 bases from J; bases unmatched to any gene: 4. The CDR3 spells CASSLGDRVYEQYF. CDR3 sequence (DNA): TGTGCCAGCAGTTTGGGGGACAGGGTTTACGAGCAGTACTTC.

The gene calls are TRBV7-2 and TRBJ2-3; TRBD1 is a possible D gene (5 bases). The CDR3 extends over 14 amino acids. Trimming took off 6 bases at V and 1 base at J, with 11 bases between the two ends. Germline CDR1 SGHTA, CDR2 FQGNSA. The CDR3 reads CASRNIGGTDTQYF. CDR3 in DNA: TGTGCCAGCAGAAATATAGGGGGCACAGATACGCAGTATTTT.

This chain links TRBV24-1 with TRBJ2-1, with 10 positions matching TRBD2. With V trimmed by 8 bases and J by 5 bases, 8 bases remained unmatched. CDR3 length: 15 amino acids. CDR1 is KGHDR and CDR2 is SFDVKD in the germline V gene. This CDR3 is CATNPGTSANNEQFF. As DNA, the CDR3 is TGTGCCACCAATCCCGGGACTAGCGCCAACAATGAGCAGTTCTTC.

The rearrangement links TRBV5-1 to TRBJ1-5, with D maybe TRBD1 (5 bases). Trimming took 0 bases from V and 2 from J, leaving 12 bases between them. CDR1 and CDR2 from the germline V gene are SGHRS and YFSETQ. CDR3 length: 16 amino acids. CDR3 region: CASSLAGGMGNQPQHF. In DNA, the CDR3 is TGCGCCAGCAGCTTGGCCGGGGGGATGGGCAATCAGCCCCAGCATTTT.

J is TRBJ1-3 and V is TRBV7-6; the D gene is possibly TRBD1 (5 bases). This CDR3 region has 12 residues. Trimming stripped 1 base from V and 7 bases from J, with 5 bases between. CDR1 is SGHVS, CDR2 FNYEAQ, per germline. In DNA, the CDR3 is TGTGCCAGCAGCTTAGAGGGGAACACCATATATTTT. It codes for CASSLEGNTIYF.

The genes are TRBV5-6 and TRBJ2-5; 11 bases are a match to TRBD2. The V segment lost 3 bases and the J segment 2 bases; nucleotides outside the gene matches: 3. In germline, CDR1 is SGHDT, CDR2 YYEEEE. CDR3 length: 15 residues. CDR3 loop: CASSSGLAEQETQYF. In nucleotides, the CDR3 is TGTGCCAGCAGCTCGGGACTAGCGGAACAAGAGACCCAGTACTTC.

Only one count was recorded for this clone. This chain links TRBV28 with TRBJ2-2; the D gene is possibly TRBD1 (6 bases). This CDR3 is 16 amino acids long. Trimming left V 6 bases short and J 2 bases short, with 16 bases between. Germline lookup yields CDR1 MDHEN and CDR2 SYDVKM. The DNA of the CDR3 is TGTGCCAGCAGCCTGTCCGGGACACAAAACACCGGGGAGCTGTTTTTT. This gives the protein CASSLSGTQNTGELFF.

The genes are TRBV4-3 and TRBJ2-7; 12 bases fit TRBD2. Germline V gene data show CDR1 as LGHNA and CDR2 as YSLEER. J gave up 3 bases and V 3 bases, and 0 bases lay outside the gene matches. This CDR3 is 14 amino acids long. The CDR3 spells CASSQTSGSYEQYF. Written as DNA, the CDR3 is TGCGCCAGCAGCCAGACTAGCGGGAGCTACGAGCAGTACTTC.

V and J are TRBV20-1 and TRBJ2-1; TRBD2 is a possible D gene (5 bases). V lost 4 bases, J lost 0 bases, and 13 bases lay in between. This CDR3 is 15 amino acids long. Germline V CDR1 and CDR2: DFQATT, SNEGSKA (reference sequence). The CDR3 sequence: CSAIDPGGSYNEQFF. The CDR3 nucleotides are TGCAGTGCTATTGACCCAGGAGGCTCCTACAATGAGCAGTTCTTC.

The rearrangement joins TRBV29-1 to TRBJ2-1, with TRBD2 matching over 14 bases. Germline V gene data show CDR1 as SQVTM and CDR2 as ANQGSEA. V gave up 1 base and J gave up 3 bases; unmatched junction bases: 5. The CDR3 runs 17 residues. The CDR3 coding sequence is TGCAGCGTTGAAGGCCCGGGACTAGCGGGAGTCTACAATGAGCAGTTCTTC. It is translated as CSVEGPGLAGVYNEQFF.

The J gene is TRBJ2-3, the V gene TRBV10-3; 9 positions match TRBD1. The CDR3 runs 13 residues. The germline V gene encodes CDR1 ENHRY and CDR2 SYGVKD. CDR3 protein: CAAGDRDTDTQYF. DNA of the CDR3: TGTGCGGCCGGGGACAGGGATACAGATACGCAGTATTTT.

V and J are TRBV4-3 and TRBJ2-1, with 13 bases aligning to TRBD2. The CDR3 consists of 15 residues. Germline-derived CDR1 and CDR2 are LGHNA and YSLEER. The J segment lost 7 bases and the V segment lost 4 bases, leaving 4 bases of the junction unmatched. CDR3 region: CASSRGLAGSNEQFF. CDR3 coding DNA: TGCGCCAGCAGCCGGGGACTAGCGGGGAGTAATGAGCAGTTCTTC.

In the case of this clone: Germline and junction disagree at one end, which may indicate a read error. The V gene is TRBV2, the J gene TRBJ2-7; 8 nucleotides align to TRBD2. The CDR3 loop spans 15 amino acids. Per germline, CDR1 SNHLY and CDR2 FYNNEI. The CDR3 sequence is CASSQAGVLAYEQYF. The DNA for the CDR3 is TGTGCCAGCAGTCAAGCGGGAGTCCTAGCCTACGAGCAGTACTTC. Full variable domain (rest looked up from reference TRBV2 and TRBJ2-7): EPEVTQTPSHQVTQMGQEVILRCVPISNHLYFYWYRQILGQKVEFLVSFYNNEISEKSEIFDDQFSVERPDGSNFTLKIRSTKLEDSAMYFCASSQAGVLAYEQYFGPGTRLTVT.

The rearrangement joins TRBV12-1 to TRBJ2-7; the D call TRBD1 from the table was never checked on the DNA. TRBV12-1 is termed a pseudogene. The length of the CDR3 is 13 residues. This CDR3 reads CASSFQGRYEQYF. The CDR3 bases are TGTGCCAGCAGCTTCCAGGGGCGGTACGAGCAGTACTTC.

This chain uses TRBV5-5 with TRBJ2-7; weak D call: TRBD1 (5 bases). V shed 0 bases and J shed 4 bases, with 8 bases lying between them. The CDR3 runs 13 residues. CDR1 and CDR2 from the germline V gene are SGHKS and YYEKEE (reference sequence). The CDR3 bases are TGTGCCAGCAGCTTGGAGCAGGGTTACGAGCAGTACTTC. Translated, it gives CASSLEQGYEQYF.

The chain is built from TRBV3-1 (or the pseudogene TRBV3-2) and TRBJ2-2; possibly TRBD2 for D (6 bases). Trimming cost V 6 bases and J 8 bases, with 10 bases left between them. Germline V gene lookup returns CDR1 LGHDT and CDR2 YNNKEL (reference sequence). The CDR3 sequence is 12 residues long. This CDR3 is CASSPGTGELFF. In nucleotides, the CDR3 is TGTGCCAGCAGTCCCGGGACTGGGGAGCTGTTTTTT.

This chain joins TRBV5-1 and TRBJ2-7, with 9 bases lining up with TRBD2. The V and J ends lost 5 bases and 3 bases, in that order; junction bases with no gene match: 6. The CDR3 has 14 residues. From germline, CDR1 is SGHRS and CDR2 YFSETQ. CDR3 sequence reads: CASRIAGGVYEQYF. The DNA for the CDR3 is TGCGCCAGCAGGATCGCGGGAGGGGTCTACGAGCAGTACTTC.

The genes are TRBV5-6 and TRBJ2-2, with TRBD2 matching over 9 bases. This CDR3 is built from 17 residues. J lost 6 bases, V lost 0 bases, and 9 bases had no gene match. CDR1 is SGHDT, CDR2 YYEEEE, per germline. In DNA, the CDR3 is TGTGCCAGCAGCTTGGGGGGTCCTAGCGGGATCGCCGGGGAGCTGTTTTTT. Amino acids: CASSLGGPSGIAGELFF. Full variable domain (missing parts from reference TRBV5-6 and TRBJ2-2): DAGVTQSPTHLIKTRGQQVTLRCSPKSGHDTVSWYQQALGQGPQFIFQYYEEEERQRGNFPDRFSGHQFPNYSSELNVNALLLGDSALYLCASSLGGPSGIAGELFFGEGSRLTVL.

V is TRBV7-2 and J is TRBJ1-1; 7 nucleotides align to TRBD1. Germline V gives CDR1 SGHTA, CDR2 FQGNSA. The V segment lost 1 base and the J segment 5 bases; nucleotides outside the gene matches: 10. CDR3 length equals 16 residues. The CDR3 loop reads CASSLVRRTGRTEAFF. The CDR3, as DNA: TGTGCCAGCAGCTTAGTCCGCAGGACAGGTAGGACTGAAGCTTTCTTT.